This T cell receptor (beta chain) was captured by sequencing in a study of memory CD4+ T cells and cytomegalovirus serostatus (dated by TCRdb to between 2018 and 2021). Study-wide context: A total of 35 or so healthy Belgian adults, of whom 9 were CMV seropositive and roughly 25 were CMV seronegative, were included in the cohort. To replicate a published TCR-based CMV serostatus classifier, the researchers sequenced the CD4+ memory TCRbeta repertoires of a Belgian cohort whose cytomegalovirus serostatus was known.

Broad study findings and their caveats: Only CD4+CD45RO+ memory cells were sequenced, in contrast to the original study, in which naive and memory CD4+ and CD8+ populations were covered. Results were interpreted as suggesting that the CMV-associated TCR signature is largely present in the CD4+ memory repertoire. Of about 180 previously reported CMV-associated TCRbeta sequences, approximately 70 appeared in the CD4+ memory repertoires, each in one to five individuals. CMV serostatus prediction reached a median bootstrapped AUC of 0.95 with the original framework and about 0.93 with a US-trained random forest. On the Belgian cohort, the classifier built on the original framework reached a median bootstrapped AUC of roughly 0.96, with a 95% CI of 0.76-1.00.

Comment on this clone: What antigen it recognizes has not been identified. No much larger clonotype is one base removed from it; base qualities were not supplied.

V is cut by 6 bases and J by 0 bases, and the space between the germline ends is 6 bases. Reading the germline V gene gives CDR1 SQVTM and CDR2 ANQGSEA. There are 12 amino acids in the CDR3, from cysteine to phenylalanine inclusive. The entry retains the CDR3 DNA only, 36 bases that are in frame from base 1. Genomic DNA was extracted from sorted cells with the Quick-DNA Microprep Kit. Amplification of TCRbeta DNA was done with the immunoSEQ hsTCRbeta kit, following the protocol from the manufacturer. An Illumina MiSeq instrument was used to sequence the TCRbeta libraries. Concerning the study's data processing: Removing out-of-frame sequences left fewer than 2.5 million distinct TCRbeta sequences, an average of roughly 63,000 per individual. Two values were used to score each individual: the count of roughly 150 previously reported CMV-associated TCRbeta sequences and the total count of productive distinct TCRbeta sequences. A beta-binomial model was reimplemented in Python, and scikit-learn random forests with default parameters were trained on data from the US cohort. On the Belgian cohort, classifier performance was reported as the median AUC, along with percentile confidence intervals, across 10,000 bootstrap iterations. As stored in TCRdb, this immuneACCESS dataset retains in-frame rearrangements with V and J assigned. A fraction of the clones does not appear; measured against another copy, unresolved V genes explain less than half of the discrepancy, and the remainder lacks a known reason. The DNA gave D and trimming, while V, J and clone size come from that table. This sample lists over 45,000 clones; under 90% were detected once. Roughly 0.5% of the sample lies in the top ten.

Single viable CD3+CD4+CD8-CD45RO+ cells were sorted as memory CD4+ T cells on a FACSAria II. To determine CMV serostatus, a Roche Elecsys assay was used that detects serum IgG against CMV pp150, pp28, p38 and p52. After thawing, total CD4+ T cells were enriched by positive selection with CD4 magnetic microbeads. Samples originated from another study that specifically interrogated the CD4+ T cell memory repertoire. Peripheral blood mononuclear cells were isolated and cryopreserved according to standard operating procedures, and serum was stored at -80 degrees C. Staining used CD3-PerCP (BW264/56), CD4-APC (RPA-T4), CD45RO-PE (UCHT1) and CD8-Pacific Orange (3B5) antibodies, with Sytox blue excluding non-viable cells.

The receptor was derived from an adult in good health and CMV-seronegative. Some clones in this sample may be carry-over from other donors' samples. The sequencing sample was made of memory CD4+ T cells from blood. The rearrangement joined TRBV29-1 to TRBJ1-3; the D gene identity is not certain. This receptor has the CDR3 CSVMASGNTIYF. The nucleotides read TGCAGCGTAATGGCCTCTGGAAACACCATATATTTT.